This T cell receptor beta chain was found in a study of blood T cell repertoires in COVID-19. Looking at the study overall: Italy, Spain and the United States were the sources of the convalescent and acute COVID-19 samples. Nucleic acid was either cDNA or gDNA, and it came from T cells, B-cell-depleted T cells, or PBMCs.

As handled by the study authors: Reference gene primer amplification gave estimated nucleated cell counts. Using immunoSEQ multiplex PCR, the repertoire was profiled, and TCRdb retains in-frame clones only, with some absent. V, J and clone size reflect that table, while D and trimming were determined from the DNA. The sample consists of about 55,000 clones, around 90% of them appearing once. Germline V lookup: CDR1 SQVTM, CDR2 ANQGSEA. Trimming took 5 bases from V and 6 from J; bases not matched to a gene: 6. This CDR3 is built from 13 residues. This receptor was taken from a man at least 80 years old with acute or convalescent COVID-19. The chain is built from TRBV29-1 and TRBJ1-1; TRBD1 aligns across 10 bases. The sequencing sample was made of peripheral blood. The CDR3 bases are TGCAGCGTTCCTGACAGGGGGCAAGCTGAAGCTTTCTTT. Translation: CSVPDRGQAEAFF. The variable domain in full, with the rest retrieved from reference TRBV29-1 and TRBJ1-1, is SAVISQKPSRDICQRGTSLTIQCQVDSQVTMMFWYRQQPGQSLTLIATANQGSEATYESGFVIDKFPISRPNLTFSTLTVSNMSPEDSSIYLCSVPDRGQAEAFFGQGTRLTVV.